Following are 19 T cell receptor beta chains from one sample sequenced in a study of T cell repertoires in cytomegalovirus infection. TCRdb re-derived calls from the reads in MiXCR, one entry per CDR3 protein. The sample consists of some 920,000 distinct CDR3 sequences, less than 40% of them appearing once. These receptors' antigens are unknown. Sequencing used cultured CD8+ T cells from PBMCs, obtained from culture after CMV antigen stimulation. The receptors were sampled from a human donor in good health (CMV status not recorded). Some clones in this sample may be carry-over from other donors' samples.

This chain connects TRBV4-1 to TRBJ2-7; D tentatively reads TRBD1 or TRBD2 (5 bases each). The CDR3 is 15 amino acids. Per germline, CDR1 MGHRA and CDR2 YSYEKL. V lost 1 base, J lost 0 bases, and 10 bases lay in between. CDR3 loop: CASSQGPGSSYEQYV. CDR3 nucleotides: TGCGCCAGCAGCCAAGGCCCAGGGAGCTCCTACGAGCAGTACGTC.

The chain recombines TRBV6-1 with TRBJ1-1; 7 positions agree with TRBD1. V lost 5 bases and J lost 2; bases outside the gene matches: 8. Looked up from germline, CDR1 is MNHNS and CDR2 is SASEGT. The CDR3 is 15 amino acids. CDR3 in DNA: TGTGCCAGCAGTCTTTATGGGACAGATAACACTGAAGCTTTCTTT. Translated: CASSLYGTDNTEAFF.

In this sample, this clonotype turned up many times. The chain has TRBV7-6 and TRBJ2-2; no firm D call. This CDR3 contains 16 residues. Germline values: CDR1 SGHVS, CDR2 FNYEAQ. V lost 4 bases to trimming and J lost 6 bases, with 18 bases between them. The CDR3 region has the DNA TGTGCCAGCAGCTCGTCCGCCCCGGAGCTGCCCGGGGAGCTGTTTTTT. Translating gives CASSSSAPELPGELFF.

The CDR3 sequence is CASSPTGIENQPQHF. The CDR3 bases are TGTGCCAGCAGTCCAACAGGGATAGAGAATCAGCCCCAGCATTTT. This sequence joins TRBV27 and TRBJ1-5, with D perhaps TRBD1 (6 bases). CDR1 and CDR2 from the germline V gene are MNHEY and SMNVEV (reference sequence). V was trimmed by 5 bases and J by 4 bases, leaving 15 bases between them. The CDR3 runs to 15 residues.

This clonotype was detected only a few times. The chain recombines TRBV20-1 with TRBJ2-5; 7 bases align to TRBD1. The V segment lost 0 bases and the J segment 5 bases; nucleotides outside the gene matches: 21. CDR3 length equals 19 residues. CDR1 and CDR2 from the germline V gene are DFQATT and SNEGSKA (reference sequence). The CDR3: CSARDQSDSRGFLMETQYF. The CDR3 nucleotides are TGCAGTGCTAGAGATCAGAGCGATAGCAGGGGGTTTTTGATGGAGACCCAGTACTTC.

V usage is TRBV6-6 and J usage is TRBJ1-2; no firm D call. CDR3 length: 15 amino acids. V was shortened by 1 base and J by 3 bases, with 12 bases between the two germline ends. The germline gives CDR1 MNHNY, CDR2 SVGAGI (reference sequence). CDR3 amino acids: CASSYYSEGDYGYTF. For the CDR3, the DNA is TGTGCCAGCAGTTACTACTCAGAAGGAGACTATGGCTACACCTTC.

With respect to this clonotype: A junction end diverges from the germline sequence, so it may reflect a read error. The gene calls are TRBV7-9 and TRBJ1-1, with no clear D. The CDR3 is 15 amino acids. Germline V gene data show CDR1 as SEHNR and CDR2 as FQNEAQ (reference sequence). CDR3 in amino acids: CVSSLVVTVNTEAFF. The CDR3 bases are TGTGTCAGCAGCTTAGTCGTGACGGTGAACACTGAAGCTTTCTTT.

This chain uses TRBV6-1 with TRBJ1-1, with D possibly TRBD1 on 5 matching bases. This CDR3 is 16 amino acids long. From germline, CDR1 is MNHNS and CDR2 SASEGT. Trimming stripped 4 bases from V and 0 bases from J, with 15 bases between. CDR3 sequence reads: CASSGALAGLNTEAFF. Here the CDR3 DNA reads TGTGCCAGCAGTGGGGCCCTGGCAGGGTTGAACACTGAAGCTTTCTTT.

CDR3 loop: CASSPGALSSYNEQFF. The CDR3 region has the DNA TGTGCCAGCAGCCCGGGGGCCCTTAGCTCCTACAATGAGCAGTTCTTC. The chain joins TRBV7-6 to TRBJ2-1; perhaps D is TRBD1 or TRBD2 (6 bases each). The V end lost 5 bases, the J end lost 0 bases, and 14 bases lay between the germline ends. Germline CDR1 reads SGHVS; CDR2 reads FNYEAQ. The CDR3 is 16 amino acids.

V and J are TRBV7-8 and TRBJ2-1, with 8 nucleotides matching TRBD2. V dropped 7 bases and J dropped 6; count of bases not matched to a gene: 8. The CDR3 totals 14 residues. Germline V gives CDR1 SGHVS, CDR2 FQNEAQ. Here the CDR3 reads CASTSRGGSNEQFF. In nucleotides, the CDR3 is TGTGCCAGCACCTCACGGGGGGGGAGCAATGAGCAGTTCTTC.

The CDR3 coding sequence is TGTGCCAGCAGCCACTCCGGGACTAGCTTCTCCTACGAGCAGTACTTC. This translates into CASSHSGTSFSYEQYF. The genes are TRBV3-1 and TRBJ2-7; TRBD2 matches 9 bases. The CDR3 totals 16 residues. Per germline, CDR1 LGHDT and CDR2 YNNKEL (reference sequence). The V segment lost 3 bases and the J segment 0 bases; nucleotides outside the gene matches: 6.

This chain connects TRBV13 to TRBJ1-1; D ambiguous. Trimming stripped 5 bases from V and 0 bases from J, with 7 bases between. This CDR3 has 13 amino acids. Germline CDR1 PRHDT, CDR2 FYEKMQ (reference sequence). CDR3: CASSRFLNTEAFF. The CDR3 DNA reads as TGTGCCAGCAGCCGGTTCCTGAACACTGAAGCTTTCTTT.

This clonotype was seen a few times. V usage is TRBV4-1 and J usage is TRBJ1-1; D possibly corresponds to TRBD1 (5 bases). Looked up from germline, CDR1 is MGHRA and CDR2 is YSYEKL. V lost 0 bases to trimming and J lost 12 bases, with 17 bases between them. The CDR3 covers 14 residues. The CDR3 here is CASSQDSQGPQTFF. In DNA form, the CDR3 reads TGCGCCAGCAGCCAAGATAGCCAGGGACCTCAAACTTTCTTT.

The V gene is TRBV2, the J gene TRBJ2-4; the D is unclear. From germline, CDR1 is SNHLY and CDR2 FYNNEI. V was shortened by 8 bases and J by 4 bases, with 18 bases between the two germline ends. There are 15 residues in the CDR3. CDR3 nucleotide sequence: TGTGCCAGCCTCCGGTCCGGCCAACCAAAAAACATTCAGTACTTC. Its protein is CASLRSGQPKNIQYF. The full variable domain, in which reference TRBV2 and TRBJ2-4 provide the parts outside the CDR3, is EPEVTQTPSHQVTQMGQEVILRCVPISNHLYFYWYRQILGQKVEFLVSFYNNEISEKSEIFDDQFSVERPDGSNFTLKIRSTKLEDSAMYFCASLRSGQPKNIQYFGAGTRLSVL.

V gene TRBV6-6 combines with J gene TRBJ1-6; possible D gene TRBD1, 6 bases. There are 18 residues in the CDR3. Between the trimmed V and J ends, which lost 6 bases and 0 bases, there was a span of 18 bases. Per germline, CDR1 MNHNY and CDR2 SVGAGI (reference sequence). For the CDR3, the DNA is TGTGCCAGCAGCAAAGGGGGGGGTTCTAACTCCTATAATTCACCCCTCCACTTT. Its protein product is CASSKGGGSNSYNSPLHF.

This clonotype has more than one count but fewer than ten. This chain connects TRBV6-1 to TRBJ1-2; perhaps TRBD1 as D (6 bases). V was pared by 6 bases and J by 2 bases, with 13 bases between. Per the germline V gene, CDR1 is MNHNS and CDR2 is SASEGT. This CDR3 has 14 residues. The CDR3 coding sequence is TGTGCCAGCAGGGGGGCATTCACAAACTATGGCTACACCTTC. Amino acid sequence: CASRGAFTNYGYTF.

The chain has TRBV6-1 and TRBJ2-7; maybe TRBD2 (5 bases). CDR1 is MNHNS and CDR2 is SASEGT in the germline V gene. Trimming took off 2 bases at V and 3 bases at J, with 17 bases between the two ends. The CDR3 has 16 amino acids. DNA for the CDR3: TGTGCCAGCAGTGAACCATGGAAAAGCGGAGGCTACGAGCAGTACTTC. Residues: CASSEPWKSGGYEQYF.

CDR3 in amino acids: CASSLGGVPYF. CDR3 sequence (DNA): TGTGCCAGCAGCTTGGGCGGGGTGCCGTATTTT. The chain employs TRBV5-4 and TRBJ2-3; maybe TRBD2 (6 bases). The CDR3 runs 11 residues. The V end lost 0 bases, the J end lost 14 bases, and 10 bases lay between the germline ends. CDR1 is SGHNT and CDR2 is YYREEE in the germline V gene (reference sequence). Full variable domain (outside the CDR3, taken from reference TRBV5-4 and TRBJ2-3): ETGVTQSPTHLIKTRGQQVTLRCSSQSGHNTVSWYQQALGQGPQFIFQYYREEENGRGNFPPRFSGLQFPNYSSELNVNALELDDSALYLCASSLGGVPYFGPGTRLTVL.

The CDR3 sequence: CASSSDGELFF. CDR3 DNA sequence: TGTGCCAGCAGTTCGGACGGGGAGCTGTTTTTT. The rearrangement joins TRBV12-3 or TRBV12-4 to TRBJ2-2, with unresolved D. This CDR3 is built from 11 residues. V was clipped by 4 bases and J by 7 bases, with 4 bases between them.